These T cell receptor beta chains were read from a single sample in a study of cytomegalovirus exposure and HLA in healthy donors. The protocol was immunoSEQ multiplex PCR, while the TCRdb copy is restricted to in-frame clones and leaves out a portion. The sample includes about 140,000 clones, approximately 87% of them seen just once. The sequenced sample consisted of PBMCs. The receptors were sampled from a man aged 18 to 29 in good health and CMV-seronegative. The CDR3 runs from the conserved cysteine through the conserved F or W. D genes are given only for firm matches. The size of a clone is reported for some rows only, either as once, few or many, or as a class for expanded clones.

CDR3aa: CASRRQGVGRVNYGYTF
CDR3nt: TGTGCCAGCAGGCGACAGGGAGTGGGTAGAGTTAACTATGGCTACACCTTC
abundance: -
v_gene: TRBV2
d_gene: TRBD1
j_gene: TRBJ1-2

CDR3aa: CASKGGVSYEQYF
CDR3nt: TGTGCCAGCAAAGGGGGAGTGTCCTACGAGCAGTACTTC
abundance: -
v_gene: TRBV6-5
d_gene: -
j_gene: TRBJ2-7

CDR3aa: CAWSGIQTGFGETQYF
CDR3nt: TGTGCCTGGAGTGGGATACAAACAGGTTTTGGAGAGACCCAGTACTTC
abundance: -
v_gene: TRBV30
d_gene: -
j_gene: TRBJ2-5

CDR3aa: CASSPDRYNEQYF
CDR3nt: TGTGCCAGCTCACCGGACAGGTATAACGAGCAGTACTTC
abundance: -
v_gene: TRBV18
d_gene: TRBD1
j_gene: TRBJ2-7

CDR3aa: CASSPSHTGNYGYTF
CDR3nt: TGTGCCAGCAGTCCTTCACATACAGGGAACTATGGCTACACCTTC
abundance: -
v_gene: TRBV27
d_gene: -
j_gene: TRBJ1-2

CDR3aa: CASSESTTGTTYEQYF
CDR3nt: TGTGCCAGCAGTGAATCAACGACAGGGACGACCTACGAGCAGTACTTC
abundance: medium-sized
v_gene: TRBV25-1
d_gene: TRBD1
j_gene: TRBJ2-7

CDR3aa: CASSVAGNQETQYF
CDR3nt: TGCGCCAGCAGTGTAGCGGGGAATCAAGAGACCCAGTACTTC
abundance: once
v_gene: TRBV5-1
d_gene: TRBD2
j_gene: TRBJ2-5

CDR3aa: CAIAPFRDRGYEQYF
CDR3nt: TGTGCCATCGCACCATTCCGGGACAGGGGTTACGAGCAGTACTTC
abundance: -
v_gene: TRBV6-4
d_gene: TRBD1
j_gene: TRBJ2-7

CDR3aa: CASSSGRLLNSPLHF
CDR3nt: TGTGCCAGCAGCTCTGGCAGGTTGTTAAATTCACCCCTCCACTTT
abundance: few
v_gene: TRBV7-8
d_gene: -
j_gene: TRBJ1-6

CDR3aa: CATSRDQSTRETQYF
CDR3nt: TGTGCCACCAGCAGAGATCAATCGACACGAGAGACCCAGTACTTC
abundance: -
v_gene: TRBV15
d_gene: -
j_gene: TRBJ2-5

CDR3aa: CAVPPGGWEKLFF
CDR3nt: TGCGCCGTTCCCCCGGGGGGCTGGGAAAAACTGTTTTTT
abundance: -
v_gene: TRBV23-1
d_gene: -
j_gene: TRBJ1-4

CDR3aa: CASSPRDSYEQYF
CDR3nt: TGTGCCAGCTCACCCCGGGACAGCTACGAGCAGTACTTC
abundance: -
v_gene: TRBV18
d_gene: TRBD1
j_gene: TRBJ2-7

CDR3aa: CASTAELGSYNEQFF
CDR3nt: TGTGCCAGCACTGCGGAGCTGGGCTCCTACAATGAGCAGTTCTTC
abundance: -
v_gene: TRBV27
d_gene: -
j_gene: TRBJ2-1

CDR3aa: CASSLYRSNQPQHF
CDR3nt: TGTGCCAGCAGTTTATATCGTAGCAATCAGCCCCAGCATTTT
abundance: -
v_gene: TRBV28
d_gene: -
j_gene: TRBJ1-5

CDR3aa: CASSWGTGGRYEQYF
CDR3nt: TGTGCCAGCAGCTGGGGGACAGGGGGCCGCTACGAGCAGTACTTC
abundance: -
v_gene: TRBV11-2
d_gene: TRBD1
j_gene: TRBJ2-7

CDR3aa: CASSPFSGRGEKLFF
CDR3nt: TGTGCCAGCAGCCCCTTTTCGGGGCGGGGAGAAAAACTGTTTTTT
abundance: -
v_gene: TRBV2
d_gene: -
j_gene: TRBJ1-4

CDR3aa: CATSRDRDPYGYTF
CDR3nt: TGTGCCACCAGCAGAGACAGGGATCCCTATGGCTACACCTTC
abundance: -
v_gene: TRBV15
d_gene: -
j_gene: TRBJ1-2

CDR3aa: CASSDRSGSYNEQFF
CDR3nt: TGTGCCAGCAGCGACCGCAGCGGCTCCTACAATGAGCAGTTCTTC
abundance: -
v_gene: TRBV6-4
d_gene: -
j_gene: TRBJ2-1

CDR3aa: CASSPWGGAGAEQYF
CDR3nt: TGTGCCAGTAGTCCATGGGGTGGGGCAGGGGCCGAGCAGTACTTC
abundance: -
v_gene: TRBV19
d_gene: -
j_gene: TRBJ2-7

CDR3aa: CASSTRRGNYNEQFF
CDR3nt: TGTGCCAGCAGCACCCGGCGCGGGAACTACAATGAGCAGTTCTTC
abundance: -
v_gene: TRBV11-2
d_gene: -
j_gene: TRBJ2-1

CDR3aa: CATSSFGRGVAFF
CDR3nt: TGTGCCACCAGCAGTTTCGGAAGGGGTGTAGCTTTCTTT
abundance: -
v_gene: TRBV15
d_gene: -
j_gene: TRBJ1-1

CDR3aa: CASSPQSGDEQYF
CDR3nt: TGTGCCAGCAGCCCCCAGTCAGGGGACGAGCAGTACTTC
abundance: -
v_gene: TRBV7-8
d_gene: -
j_gene: TRBJ2-7

CDR3aa: CASSLVLQGGTEAFF
CDR3nt: TGCGCCAGCAGCTTGGTCCTACAGGGGGGCACTGAAGCTTTCTTT
abundance: -
v_gene: TRBV5-1
d_gene: TRBD1
j_gene: TRBJ1-1

CDR3aa: CASSEGTGYYGYTF
CDR3nt: TGTGCCAGCAGTGAAGGGACAGGCTACTATGGCTACACCTTC
abundance: -
v_gene: TRBV25-1
d_gene: TRBD1
j_gene: TRBJ1-2

CDR3aa: CATGVSGEETQYF
CDR3nt: TGCGCCACAGGGGTTTCAGGGGAGGAGACCCAGTACTTC
abundance: once
v_gene: TRBV5-1
d_gene: -
j_gene: TRBJ2-5

CDR3aa: CAWRRVGTGELFF
CDR3nt: TGTGCCTGGAGGAGGGTCGGCACCGGGGAGCTGTTTTTT
abundance: -
v_gene: TRBV30
d_gene: -
j_gene: TRBJ2-2

CDR3aa: CASTFQTYEQYF
CDR3nt: TGTGCCAGCACCTTTCAGACTTACGAGCAGTACTTC
abundance: -
v_gene: TRBV6-1
d_gene: -
j_gene: TRBJ2-7

CDR3aa: CASSPPNIRVKDTEAFF
CDR3nt: TGTGCCAGCAGTCCCCCCAATATCAGGGTGAAGGATACTGAAGCTTTCTTT
abundance: -
v_gene: TRBV28
d_gene: -
j_gene: TRBJ1-1

CDR3aa: CAWSRTSGSYEQFF
CDR3nt: TGTGCCTGGAGCCGGACTAGCGGGAGCTATGAGCAGTTCTTC
abundance: -
v_gene: TRBV30
d_gene: TRBD2
j_gene: TRBJ2-1

CDR3aa: CASSLSNRGRTEAFF
CDR3nt: TGTGCCAGCAGCTTGAGTAACAGGGGGAGGACTGAAGCTTTCTTT
abundance: -
v_gene: TRBV5-4
d_gene: TRBD1
j_gene: TRBJ1-1

CDR3aa: CASSARTAWNTEAFF
CDR3nt: TGTGCCAGCTCAGCCCGGACAGCGTGGAACACTGAAGCTTTCTTT
abundance: -
v_gene: TRBV18
d_gene: -
j_gene: TRBJ1-1

CDR3aa: CASGRGLAGEDEQFF
CDR3nt: TGTGCCAGCGGCAGGGGACTAGCGGGGGAGGATGAGCAGTTCTTC
abundance: -
v_gene: TRBV2
d_gene: TRBD2
j_gene: TRBJ2-1

CDR3aa: CASSSQRSNEQFF
CDR3nt: TGTGCCAGCAGCTCCCAGCGGAGCAATGAGCAGTTCTTC
abundance: -
v_gene: TRBV7-2
d_gene: -
j_gene: TRBJ2-1

CDR3aa: CASSFRDRPRGEQYF
CDR3nt: TGTGCCAGCAGCTTTAGGGACAGACCCAGGGGGGAGCAGTACTTC
abundance: -
v_gene: TRBV5-6
d_gene: TRBD1
j_gene: TRBJ2-7

CDR3aa: CASSLKRGSSYNEQFF
CDR3nt: TGTGCCAGCAGCTTAAAGCGGGGGTCCTCCTACAATGAGCAGTTCTTC
abundance: few
v_gene: TRBV11-3
d_gene: TRBD2
j_gene: TRBJ2-1

CDR3aa: CASSGGGVVYNEQFF
CDR3nt: TGTGCCAGCAGTGGGGGAGGGGTTGTCTACAATGAGCAGTTCTTC
abundance: -
v_gene: TRBV2
d_gene: TRBD2
j_gene: TRBJ2-1

CDR3aa: CASRRGWDSNQPQHF
CDR3nt: TGTGCCAGTCGGAGGGGTTGGGATAGCAATCAGCCCCAGCATTTT
abundance: -
v_gene: TRBV6-5
d_gene: -
j_gene: TRBJ1-5

CDR3aa: CASSETSGGPRPGELFF
CDR3nt: TGTGCCAGCAGTGAGACTAGCGGGGGTCCTAGGCCCGGGGAGCTGTTTTTT
abundance: -
v_gene: TRBV2
d_gene: TRBD2
j_gene: TRBJ2-2

CDR3aa: CASSVTSGGYNEQFF
CDR3nt: TGTGCCAGCAGTGTGACTAGCGGGGGGTACAATGAGCAGTTCTTC
abundance: once
v_gene: TRBV6-1
d_gene: TRBD2
j_gene: TRBJ2-1

CDR3aa: CASSVDRVAYEQYF
CDR3nt: TGTGCCAGCAGCGTTGACAGGGTCGCCTACGAGCAGTACTTC
abundance: -
v_gene: TRBV7-2
d_gene: TRBD1
j_gene: TRBJ2-7

CDR3aa: CASSLKAGNPNEQFF
CDR3nt: TGTGCCAGCAGCTTGAAGGCAGGGAACCCTAATGAGCAGTTCTTC
abundance: -
v_gene: TRBV5-6
d_gene: -
j_gene: TRBJ2-1

CDR3aa: CASSPVEGAQNSPLHF
CDR3nt: TGTGCCAGCAGTCCCGTTGAGGGGGCGCAGAATTCACCCCTCCACTTT
abundance: -
v_gene: TRBV27
d_gene: TRBD1
j_gene: TRBJ1-6

CDR3aa: CASSFEEGSIYGYTF
CDR3nt: TGTGCCAGCAGCTTTGAAGAGGGATCGATCTATGGCTACACCTTC
abundance: -
v_gene: TRBV7-9
d_gene: -
j_gene: TRBJ1-2

CDR3aa: CATSRDEGRSRIEPQHF
CDR3nt: TGTGCCACCAGCAGAGATGAGGGTAGGAGTCGGATAGAGCCCCAGCATTTT
abundance: -
v_gene: TRBV15
d_gene: -
j_gene: TRBJ1-5

CDR3aa: CASSLSPLVYEQYF
CDR3nt: TGTGCCAGCAGCTTGAGCCCCCTTGTCTACGAGCAGTACTTC
abundance: -
v_gene: TRBV7-9
d_gene: -
j_gene: TRBJ2-7

CDR3aa: CASSWGLTSYEQYF
CDR3nt: TGTGCCAGCAGTTGGGGCCTAACCTCCTACGAGCAGTACTTC
abundance: -
v_gene: TRBV28
d_gene: -
j_gene: TRBJ2-7

CDR3aa: CASSPRDSGANVLTF
CDR3nt: TGTGCCAGCAGTCCCCGGGACTCTGGGGCCAACGTCCTGACTTTC
abundance: -
v_gene: TRBV27
d_gene: -
j_gene: TRBJ2-6